This TCR beta chain was recovered during a study of cytomegalovirus exposure and HLA in healthy donors (dated by TCRdb to about 2017). About the investigation overall: According to an earlier analysis of 450 to 650 of the donors, about 179 million T cells yielded roughly 110 million unique TCR beta sequences and approximately 280 Gb of sequence data. About 300 gigabases of sequencing data and approximately 85 million unique TCR sequences were included in an early release covering about 620 HLA-typed donors. Of the roughly 410 genotyped donors, 65% to 90% were placed in the genetic ancestry cluster associated with self-reported Caucasian donors. The aim of the study was to test whether cataloging public T cell receptors could identify signatures of past pathogen exposure. The study profiled the T cell repertoires of some 610 subjects by immunosequencing and related them to cytomegalovirus serostatus. Besides the first cohort of 666 subjects, a separate validation cohort made up of 120 different subjects was used. The study combined high-throughput TCR immunosequencing, statistical association of individual TCRs with disease status, and machine learning to predict cytomegalovirus infection status. To study patterns of TCR occurrence, a later analysis re-analyzed previously published TCR beta repertoires from 666 donors and added high-resolution HLA genotyping. Rather than using new phenotypic data, the later analysis identified candidate immune exposures from TCR beta sequences and from how often those sequences occurred across donors. An earlier analysis of 587 of the donors used high-throughput TCR beta sequencing to judge whether each TCR beta V gene segment behaved as functional or pseudogenic. Alongside the repertoire data, information on donor age, sex, ethnicity and CMV serostatus was compiled. Genome-wide SNP genotypes for about 55% of the roughly 670 donors were used in a later genetic analysis, which treated that subset as a discovery cohort. All discovery cohort repertoires had been generated on a single sequencing platform. Both class I and class II loci were covered by HLA typing, at four-digit resolution. Typing coverage differed by locus: A, B, C, DRB1 and DQB1 were typed in about 629-640 donors, DQA1 in about 560, DPA1 in around 600, and DPB1 in just under 480. A few DR-DQ haplotypes were treated as single units for association and clustering because of strong linkage in the cohort. Among 300 to 500 genotyped donors of the cohort, an average of around 220,000 unique TCR beta nucleotide sequences was sequenced per donor, of which about 18% were non-productive. The full study reports these points: A total of fewer than 200 TCR beta chains were listed by the study as associated with cytomegalovirus. When HLA alleles, especially DR and DQ, strongly co-occurred, TCR associations were difficult to assign to individual alleles. The sequencing pipeline was judged likely to have produced a cluster of highly shared sequence variants as a technical artifact. In a later analysis, several top co-occurrence clusters were reported to appear linked to parvovirus B19, influenza, CMV and Epstein-Barr virus. In this cohort, only TCR beta chains were sequenced, and detectable features were limited by the absence of alpha or paired-chain data. Across donors, most TCR sequences were observed very rarely, whereas some public TCRs were present in many individuals. Correlated functional status among segregating V segments might reflect linkage disequilibrium, but an unknown experimental factor could not be ruled out. Immune exposure information for the cohort was limited to CMV serostatus. Compared with equally common non-associated chains, HLA-associated TCR beta chains in a later analysis were more clonally expanded and had lower generation probabilities. Sequencing depth was assumed to be roughly uniform across donors in the presence/absence analyses, though that assumption may not hold. V-gene and J-gene trimming of TCR beta chains was associated with a missense DCLRE1C variant in a later genetic analysis, and the association was replicated in an independent cohort. A further reported finding was that TCR beta sequences accurately predicted the HLA-A and HLA-B alleles for most subjects in the first cohort. According to the authors, the approach could potentially be generalized to other disease states and immunological phenotypes. Because some donors lacked HLA typing at each locus, the association tests relied only on the typed subset. Because counts were too low, seventeen rarely observed V segments, including chromosome 9 orphons, were excluded from the earlier analysis of several hundred of the donors. In a later analysis, the rate of TCR association differed among HLA loci, with DRB1 alleles having the most associated TCRs and HLA-C alleles having the fewest. Broadly in line with IMGT annotations, most TCR beta V segments showed up in productive rearrangements about 90% or about 30% of the time in an earlier analysis of several hundred of the donors. According to a later analysis, most CMV-associated TCR beta chains appeared to be HLA-restricted, and the HLA associations seemed to be driven largely by CMV exposure. Compared with the approximately 720-donor mean, donors in an Asian-associated ancestry cluster had fewer N-insertions in productive TCRs, according to a later genetic analysis. In both the original and validation cohorts, the classifier was reported to diagnose cytomegalovirus status with high specificity and sensitivity. A few of the identified cytomegalovirus-associated TCR beta chains were confirmed in vitro to be specific for cytomegalovirus antigens. The 87-base-pair reads could not distinguish some IMGT-functional V segments, including TRBV6-2 and TRBV6-3, so those segments were excluded. In a later analysis, some 17,000 TCR beta sequences were associated with specific HLA alleles at a false discovery rate of 0.05.

Taken from cysteine to phenylalanine, the CDR3 has 15 residues. Of all the DNA, just the CDR3 is kept, 45 bases in frame from base 1. As encoded in the germline V gene (reference sequence), CDR1 is MNHNY while CDR2 is SVGAGI. V is reduced by 6 bases and J by 2 bases, leaving a spacing of 14 bases between them. As to this clone: The clone's antigen remains unknown. Within one base of it there is no much larger clone, and no base qualities were kept.

In total, 666 healthy bone marrow donors made up the cohort. At the time of sampling, every cohort member was nominally healthy, though immune exposures that went unrecorded were likely present. CMV serostatus was recorded as positive for some 300 and negative for 352 of the 666 cohort members, whereas no CMV serostatus was recorded for the donor in question. A peripheral blood sample was collected from each donor, and TCR beta sequencing was performed on peripheral blood mononuclear cells. Genomic DNA was extracted from the blood cell samples with the Qiagen DNeasy Blood Extraction Kit. Library prep was done by the immunoSEQ multiplex PCR assay. For the multiplex PCR, a mixture combining 60 forward primers for TCR Vbeta segments and 13 reverse primers for TCR Jbeta segments was used. Amplification of the CDR3 region of rearranged TCR beta genes was performed with a multiplex PCR assay on genomic DNA. On the Illumina HiSeq System, the amplified TCR beta libraries were sequenced as 87-base-pair reads. For the original study's pipeline: A later analysis counted about 80 million unique TCR beta chains across the 640 or so repertoires, and approximately 11 million of these chains were shared by at least two donors. A nearest-neighbor algorithm error-corrected the raw reads and collapsed the reads into unique sequences, merging closely related sequences to remove PCR and sequencing errors. To assign V, D and J gene segments, CDR3 sequences were aligned to IMGT reference sequences. Each retained sequence needed at least a six-nucleotide match to both a V gene segment and a J gene segment. Rearrangements were called productive when the CDR3 lacked stop codons and stayed in frame with V and J; all others were non-productive. Following IMGT convention, CDR3 was defined as the stretch from the second conserved V-encoded cysteine to the conserved J-encoded phenylalanine. The earlier analysis of about 640 of the donors excluded any sequence lacking an unambiguous match to a single V gene segment. An earlier analysis of a few hundred of the donors classified V segments as functional when productive rearrangements were above 56.7% and as segregating when the standard deviation between donors was above 5%. A statistical classification framework was developed to diagnose cytomegalovirus status using the catalog of TCR beta chain sequences. V and J gene assignment, in a later analysis, came from comparing TCR nucleotide sequences with IMGT/GENE-DB human TR gene sequences. A later analysis assigned CDR3 sequences and most-parsimonious VDJ recombination scenarios with the TCRdist pipeline. In a later analysis, each TCR beta chain was defined by its CDR3 amino acid sequence together with its V-gene family, and reads without a unique V-gene family were excluded. As a way to deal with suspected cross-contamination and a sequencing artifact, a later analysis dropped over 550 nucleotide sequences that were highly shared and had low generation probability. For each public chain, a later analysis derived a clonal expansion index from normalized ranks of inferred template counts within each repertoire. A later analysis computed generation probabilities with a VDJ recombination model fitted to out-of-frame rearrangements, and checked the results against IGoR. In a later analysis, hypergeometric tests were used to score TCR-TCR, TCR-HLA and TCR-CMV co-occurrence, with a repertoire-size bias correction applied to TCR pairs. False discovery rates were estimated in a later analysis by permuting HLA or CMV assignments 20 times. In a later analysis, co-occurring TCRs were grouped using DBSCAN, and TCRdist sequence similarity was added for clustering within HLA-allele-positive subsets. Repertoires with fewer than 30,000 or more than 120,000 public chains were left out of co-occurrence clustering, as were about 5 repertoires with anomalous nucleotide sharing. This immuneACCESS table, as held by TCRdb, lists in-frame sequences with V and J called but not all clones. Of the missing ones, under half trace to an unresolved V gene in checked studies; the others have no known cause. V and J calls and clone size come straight from that table; D and trimming were deduced from the DNA. Counted in this sample were approximately 44,000 clones; 50% to 75% of them appeared once. The ten biggest clones cover more than 8.5% of the sample.

The rearrangement combines TRBV6-6 with TRBJ2-1; there is no confident call for the D gene. This TCR came from a human donor in good health. Sequencing input: PBMCs. The CDR3 amino acid sequence is: CASRETQAPYNEQFF. The nucleotide sequence reads as follows: TGTGCCAGCAGGGAAACTCAGGCCCCCTACAATGAGCAGTTCTTC.